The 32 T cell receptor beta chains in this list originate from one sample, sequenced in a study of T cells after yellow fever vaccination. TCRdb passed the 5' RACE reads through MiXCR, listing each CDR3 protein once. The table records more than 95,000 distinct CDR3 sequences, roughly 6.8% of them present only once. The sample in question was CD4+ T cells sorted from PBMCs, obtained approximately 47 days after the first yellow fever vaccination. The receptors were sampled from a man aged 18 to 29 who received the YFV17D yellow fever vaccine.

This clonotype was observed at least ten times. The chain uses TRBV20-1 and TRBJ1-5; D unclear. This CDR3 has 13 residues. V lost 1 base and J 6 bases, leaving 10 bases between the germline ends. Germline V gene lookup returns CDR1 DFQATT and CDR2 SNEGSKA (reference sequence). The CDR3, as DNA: TGCAGTGCTAGAGGTTTCGGAACTCAGCCCCAGCATTTT. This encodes CSARGFGTQPQHF.

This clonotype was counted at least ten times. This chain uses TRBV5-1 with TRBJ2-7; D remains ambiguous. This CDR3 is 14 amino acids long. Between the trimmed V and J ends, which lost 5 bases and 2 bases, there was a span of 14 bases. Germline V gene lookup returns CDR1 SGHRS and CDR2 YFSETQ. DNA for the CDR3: TGCGCCAGCAGTTACGGCGTGGGCACCTACGAGCAGTACTTC. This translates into CASSYGVGTYEQYF. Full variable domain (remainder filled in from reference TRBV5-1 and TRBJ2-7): KAGVTQTPRYLIKTRGQQVTLSCSPISGHRSVSWYQQTPGQGLQFLFEYFSETQRNKGNFPGRFSGRQFSNSRSEMNVSTLELGDSALYLCASSYGVGTYEQYFGPGTRLTVT.

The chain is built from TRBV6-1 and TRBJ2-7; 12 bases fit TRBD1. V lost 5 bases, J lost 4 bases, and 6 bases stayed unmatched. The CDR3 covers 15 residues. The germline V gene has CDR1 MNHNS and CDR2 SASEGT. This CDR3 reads CASSRGTGGAYEQYV. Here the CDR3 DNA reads TGTGCCAGCAGTCGCGGGACAGGGGGCGCTTACGAGCAGTACGTC.

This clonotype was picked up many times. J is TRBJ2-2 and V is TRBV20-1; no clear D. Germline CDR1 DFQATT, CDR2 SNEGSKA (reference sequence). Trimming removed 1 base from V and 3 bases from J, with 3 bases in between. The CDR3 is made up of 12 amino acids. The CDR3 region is CSARGYTGELFF. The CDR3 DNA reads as TGCAGTGCTAGAGGATACACCGGGGAGCTGTTTTTT.

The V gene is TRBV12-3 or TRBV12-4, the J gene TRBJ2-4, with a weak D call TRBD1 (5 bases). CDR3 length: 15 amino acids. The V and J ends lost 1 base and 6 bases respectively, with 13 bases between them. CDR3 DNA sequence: TGTGCCAGCAGTTTAGATGGTCAAGACAGAAACATTCAGTACTTC. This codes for CASSLDGQDRNIQYF.

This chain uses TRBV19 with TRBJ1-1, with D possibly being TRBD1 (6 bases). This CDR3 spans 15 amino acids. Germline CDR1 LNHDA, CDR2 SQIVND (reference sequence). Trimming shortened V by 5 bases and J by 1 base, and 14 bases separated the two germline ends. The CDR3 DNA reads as TGTGCCAGTAGTCCCCCCGGACAGCCGAACACTGAAGCTTTCTTT. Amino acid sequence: CASSPPGQPNTEAFF.

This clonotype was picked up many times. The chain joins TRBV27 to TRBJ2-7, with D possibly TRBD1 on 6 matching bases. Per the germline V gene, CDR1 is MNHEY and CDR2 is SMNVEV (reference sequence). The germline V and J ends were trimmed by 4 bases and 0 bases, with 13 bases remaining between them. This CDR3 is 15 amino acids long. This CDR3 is CASSSRQESSYEQYF. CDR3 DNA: TGTGCCAGCAGTTCCCGACAGGAGAGCTCCTACGAGCAGTACTTC.

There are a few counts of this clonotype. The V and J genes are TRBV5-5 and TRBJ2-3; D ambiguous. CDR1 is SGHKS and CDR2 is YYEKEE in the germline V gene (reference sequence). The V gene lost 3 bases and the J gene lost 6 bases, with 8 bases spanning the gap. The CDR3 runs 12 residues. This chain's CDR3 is CASSSWFDTQYF. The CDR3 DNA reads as TGTGCCAGCAGCTCCTGGTTCGATACGCAGTATTTT.

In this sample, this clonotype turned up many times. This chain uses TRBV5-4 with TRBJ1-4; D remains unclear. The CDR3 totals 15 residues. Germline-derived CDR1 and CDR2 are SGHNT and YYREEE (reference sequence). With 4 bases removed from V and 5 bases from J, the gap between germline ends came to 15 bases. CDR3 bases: TGTGCCAGCAGCCTCAGGAAAGGCGAAAATGAAAAACTGTTTTTT. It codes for CASSLRKGENEKLFF.

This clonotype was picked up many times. The CDR3 sequence is CASSFSTAIIPQGPQETQYF. The DNA for the CDR3 is TGTGCCAGCAGCTTTTCGACAGCCATCATTCCACAGGGGCCGCAAGAGACCCAGTACTTC. The chain is built from TRBV7-9 and TRBJ2-5, with TRBD1 matching over 7 bases. Unmatched junction bases numbered 21, after V lost 3 bases and J lost 2 bases. Per germline, CDR1 SEHNR and CDR2 FQNEAQ (reference sequence). The CDR3 covers 20 residues.

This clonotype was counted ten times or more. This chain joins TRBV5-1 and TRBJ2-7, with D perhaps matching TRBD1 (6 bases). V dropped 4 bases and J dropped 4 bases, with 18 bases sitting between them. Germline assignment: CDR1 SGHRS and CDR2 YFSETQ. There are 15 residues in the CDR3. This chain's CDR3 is CASSRDTGLLYEQYF. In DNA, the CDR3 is TGCGCCAGCAGCAGGGACACAGGGTTGTTGTACGAGCAGTACTTC.

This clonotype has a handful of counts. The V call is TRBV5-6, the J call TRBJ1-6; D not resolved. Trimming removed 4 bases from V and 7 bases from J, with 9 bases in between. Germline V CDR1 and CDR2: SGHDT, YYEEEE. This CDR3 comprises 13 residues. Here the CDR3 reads CASSGGVNSPLHF. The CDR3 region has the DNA TGTGCCAGCAGCGGAGGAGTAAATTCACCCCTCCACTTT.

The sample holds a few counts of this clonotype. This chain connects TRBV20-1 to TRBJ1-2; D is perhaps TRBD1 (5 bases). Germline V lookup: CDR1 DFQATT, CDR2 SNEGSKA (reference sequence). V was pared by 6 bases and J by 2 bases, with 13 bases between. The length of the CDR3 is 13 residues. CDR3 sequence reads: CSAGTGDNYGYTF. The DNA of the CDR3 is TGCAGTGCCGGGACCGGGGACAACTATGGCTACACCTTC.

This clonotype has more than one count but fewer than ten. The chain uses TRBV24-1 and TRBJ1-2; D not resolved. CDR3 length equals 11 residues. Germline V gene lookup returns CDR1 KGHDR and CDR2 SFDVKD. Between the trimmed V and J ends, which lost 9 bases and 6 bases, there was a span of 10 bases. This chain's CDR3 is CATGGPDGYTF. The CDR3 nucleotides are TGTGCCACCGGAGGTCCAGATGGCTACACCTTC.

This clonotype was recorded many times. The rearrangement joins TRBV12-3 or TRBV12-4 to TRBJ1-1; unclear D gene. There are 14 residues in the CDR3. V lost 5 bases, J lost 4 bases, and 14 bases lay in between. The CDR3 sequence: CASSRTVIVTEAFF. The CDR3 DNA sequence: TGTGCCAGCAGTAGGACCGTTATCGTCACTGAAGCTTTCTTT.

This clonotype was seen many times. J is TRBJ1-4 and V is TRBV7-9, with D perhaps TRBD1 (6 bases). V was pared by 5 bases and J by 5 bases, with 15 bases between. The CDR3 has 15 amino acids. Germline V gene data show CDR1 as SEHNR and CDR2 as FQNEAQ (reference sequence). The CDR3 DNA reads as TGTGCCAGCAGCGGAGGGGCGAGGGGGAATGAAAAACTGTTTTTT. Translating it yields CASSGGARGNEKLFF.

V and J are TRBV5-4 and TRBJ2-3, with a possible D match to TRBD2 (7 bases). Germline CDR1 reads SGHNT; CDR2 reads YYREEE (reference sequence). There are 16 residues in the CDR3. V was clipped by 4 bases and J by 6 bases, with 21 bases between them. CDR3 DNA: TGTGCCAGCAGCCGCGGGGCGGGGGCCCAAGGGGATACGCAGTATTTT. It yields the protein CASSRGAGAQGDTQYF.

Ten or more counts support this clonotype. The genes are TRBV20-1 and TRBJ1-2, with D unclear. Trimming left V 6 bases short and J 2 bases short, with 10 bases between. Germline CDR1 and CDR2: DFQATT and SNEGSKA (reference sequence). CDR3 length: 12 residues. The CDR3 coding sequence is TGCAGTGCCCTACTCCTAAACTATGGCTACACCTTC. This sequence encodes CSALLLNYGYTF.

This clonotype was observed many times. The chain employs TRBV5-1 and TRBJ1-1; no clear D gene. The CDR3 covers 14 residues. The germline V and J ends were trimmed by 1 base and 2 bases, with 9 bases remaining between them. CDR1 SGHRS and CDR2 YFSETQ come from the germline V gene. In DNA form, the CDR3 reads TGCGCCAGCAGCTTGTTCAGTCCTAACACTGAAGCTTTCTTT. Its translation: CASSLFSPNTEAFF. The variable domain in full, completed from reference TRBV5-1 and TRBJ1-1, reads KAGVTQTPRYLIKTRGQQVTLSCSPISGHRSVSWYQQTPGQGLQFLFEYFSETQRNKGNFPGRFSGRQFSNSRSEMNVSTLELGDSALYLCASSLFSPNTEAFFGQGTRLTVV.

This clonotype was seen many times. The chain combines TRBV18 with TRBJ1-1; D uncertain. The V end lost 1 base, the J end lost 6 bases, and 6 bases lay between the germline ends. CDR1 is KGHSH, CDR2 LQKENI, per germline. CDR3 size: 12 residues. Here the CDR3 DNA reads TGTGCCAGCTCACCACGAGGGCCTGAAGCTTTCTTT. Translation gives CASSPRGPEAFF.

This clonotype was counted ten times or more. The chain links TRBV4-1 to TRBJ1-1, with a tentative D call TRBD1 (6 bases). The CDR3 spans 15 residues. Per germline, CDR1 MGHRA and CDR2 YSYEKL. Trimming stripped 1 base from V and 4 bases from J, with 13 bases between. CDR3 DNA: TGCGCCAGCAGCCAAGGTCGGGGGCGAGTCACTGAAGCTTTCTTT. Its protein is CASSQGRGRVTEAFF.

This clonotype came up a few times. DNA for the CDR3: TGTGCCAGCAGTCAGACTAGCGGTTACGAGACCCAGTACTTC. Translated: CASSQTSGYETQYF. The chain carries TRBV28 and TRBJ2-5, with TRBD2 matching 9 bases. Trimming removed 5 bases from V and 5 bases from J; junction bases left unmatched: 6. Per germline, CDR1 MDHEN and CDR2 SYDVKM. The CDR3 consists of 14 residues. The full variable domain, completed using reference TRBV28 and TRBJ2-5, is DVKVTQSSRYLVKRTGEKVFLECVQDMDHENMFWYRQDPGLGLRLIYFSYDVKMKEKGDIPEGYSVSREKKERFSLILESASTNQTSMYLCASSQTSGYETQYFGPGTRLLVL.

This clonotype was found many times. CDR3 coding DNA: TGTGCCAGCAGGAGGACAGGGTCGAATGAAAAACTGTTTTTT. It codes for CASRRTGSNEKLFF. This chain connects TRBV3-1 to TRBJ1-4; 8 positions match TRBD1. Germline loops: CDR1 LGHDT, CDR2 YNNKEL (reference sequence). Trimming cost V 6 bases and J 5 bases; bases outside gene matches: 5. This CDR3 has 14 amino acids.

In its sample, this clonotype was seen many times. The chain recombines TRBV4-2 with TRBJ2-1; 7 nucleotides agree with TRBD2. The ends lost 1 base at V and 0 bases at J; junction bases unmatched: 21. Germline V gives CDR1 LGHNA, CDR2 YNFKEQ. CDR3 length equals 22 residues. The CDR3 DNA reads TGTGCCAGCAGCCAAGCGCTGACGACCCTGGCGGGGGTCTTGAGCTCCTACAATGAGCAGTTCTTC. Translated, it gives CASSQALTTLAGVLSSYNEQFF.

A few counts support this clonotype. The CDR3 loop is CASSLQTGSSRNIQYF. In DNA form, the CDR3 reads TGCGCCAGCAGCCTTCAGACAGGGAGTAGTCGAAACATTCAGTACTTC. This sequence joins TRBV5-1 and TRBJ2-4; 7 bases are shared with TRBD1. Germline V gives CDR1 SGHRS, CDR2 YFSETQ. The trim removed 4 bases at V and 6 bases at J, leaving 13 bases unmatched. The CDR3 has 16 amino acids.

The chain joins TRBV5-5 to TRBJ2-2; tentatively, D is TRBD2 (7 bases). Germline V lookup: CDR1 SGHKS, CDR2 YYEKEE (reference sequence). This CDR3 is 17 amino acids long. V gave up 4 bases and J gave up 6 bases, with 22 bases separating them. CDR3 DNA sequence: TGTGCCAGCAGCCTACATGAGGCGGGGGCCGGCGCCGGGGAGCTGTTTTTT. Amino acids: CASSLHEAGAGAGELFF.

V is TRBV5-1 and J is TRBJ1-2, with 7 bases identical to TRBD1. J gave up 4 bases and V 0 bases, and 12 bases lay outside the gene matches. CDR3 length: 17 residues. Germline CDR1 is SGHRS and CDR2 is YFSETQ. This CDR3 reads CASSLDAGGGQRYGYTF. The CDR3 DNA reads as TGCGCCAGCAGCTTGGACGCTGGTGGGGGACAGCGCTATGGCTACACCTTC.

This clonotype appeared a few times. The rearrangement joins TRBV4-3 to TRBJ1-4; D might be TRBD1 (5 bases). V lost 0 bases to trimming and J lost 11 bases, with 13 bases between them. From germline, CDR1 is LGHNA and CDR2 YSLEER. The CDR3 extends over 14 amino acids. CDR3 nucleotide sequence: TGCGCCAGCAGCCAAGATCTTGGGGGTGGGAAACTGTTTTTT. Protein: CASSQDLGGGKLFF.

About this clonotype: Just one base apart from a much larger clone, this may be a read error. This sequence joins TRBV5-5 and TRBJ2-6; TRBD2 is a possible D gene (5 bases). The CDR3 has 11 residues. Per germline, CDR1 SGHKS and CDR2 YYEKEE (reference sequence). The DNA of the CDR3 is TGTGCCAGCAGCCCGGAGGTCGTCATGACTTTC. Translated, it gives CASSPEVVMTF.

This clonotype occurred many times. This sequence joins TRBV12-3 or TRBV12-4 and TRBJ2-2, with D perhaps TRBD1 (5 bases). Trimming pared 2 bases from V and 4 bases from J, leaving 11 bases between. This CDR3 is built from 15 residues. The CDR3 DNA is TGTGCCAGCAGTTTATATCGGCAGGGCACCGGGGAGCTGTTTTTT. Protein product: CASSLYRQGTGELFF.

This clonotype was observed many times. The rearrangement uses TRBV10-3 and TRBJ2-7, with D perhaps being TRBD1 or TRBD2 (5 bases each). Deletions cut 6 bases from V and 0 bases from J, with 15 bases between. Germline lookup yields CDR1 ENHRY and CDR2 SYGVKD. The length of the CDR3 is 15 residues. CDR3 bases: TGTGCCATCAGGGCCGGGACGGGCAGCTCCTACGAGCAGTACGTC. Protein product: CAIRAGTGSSYEQYV.

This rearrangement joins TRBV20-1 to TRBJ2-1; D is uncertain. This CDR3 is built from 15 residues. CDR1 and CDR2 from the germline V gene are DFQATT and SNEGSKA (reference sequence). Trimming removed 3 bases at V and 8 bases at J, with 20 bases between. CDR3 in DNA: TGCAGTGCTAGTCCTCCTAGGGCCACGTTGGATGAGCAGTTCTTC. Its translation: CSASPPRATLDEQFF.